These T cell receptor beta chains were read from a single sample in a study of blood T cell repertoires in COVID-19. The repertoire was sequenced with immunoSEQ multiplex PCR; TCRdb's copy has only in-frame clones and lacks some. Of 75,000 to 85,000 clones listed, roughly 85% were seen once; the top ten hold around 9.9%. Sequenced material: peripheral blood. Receptor source: a man aged 60 to 69 with COVID-19, enrolled during active disease. Both conserved end residues are part of each CDR3. The D gene is left open where the match is weak. Clone size is not always given. Where it is, it says once, few, many or a class for expanded clones.

len: 12; abundance: .; v_gene: TRBV29-1; j_gene: TRBJ1-4; d_gene: .; CDR3aa: CSVVKGNEKLFF; CDR3nt: TGCAGCGTTGTAAAGGGGAATGAAAAACTGTTTTTT
len: 15; abundance: once; v_gene: TRBV5-1; j_gene: TRBJ2-2; d_gene: .; CDR3aa: CASSLQFPNTGELFF; CDR3nt: TGCGCCAGCAGCTTGCAGTTTCCGAACACCGGGGAGCTGTTTTTT
len: 15; abundance: .; v_gene: TRBV7-9; j_gene: TRBJ1-6; d_gene: .; CDR3aa: CASSSSNGANSPLHF; CDR3nt: TGTGCCAGCAGCTCATCCAACGGAGCTAATTCACCCCTCCACTTT
len: 12; abundance: few; v_gene: TRBV6-5; j_gene: TRBJ2-7; d_gene: TRBD2; CDR3aa: CASRTSGSPETF; CDR3nt: TGTGCCAGCCGGACTAGCGGGTCCCCGGAGACTTTC
len: 15; abundance: .; v_gene: TRBV2; j_gene: TRBJ2-1; d_gene: .; CDR3aa: CASSLGQSSYNEQFF; CDR3nt: TGTGCCAGCAGTCTAGGACAGAGCTCCTACAATGAGCAGTTCTTC
len: 16; abundance: .; v_gene: TRBV3-1/TRBV3-2; j_gene: TRBJ2-1; d_gene: TRBD1; CDR3aa: CASSQYFTGGYNEQFF; CDR3nt: TGTGCCAGCAGCCAGTATTTCACAGGGGGGTACAATGAGCAGTTCTTC
len: 15; abundance: .; v_gene: TRBV2; j_gene: TRBJ1-4; d_gene: .; CDR3aa: CASSVAGLTNEKLFF; CDR3nt: TGTGCCAGCAGTGTTGCAGGTTTGACTAATGAAAAACTGTTTTTT
len: 15; abundance: .; v_gene: TRBV18; j_gene: TRBJ1-1; d_gene: .; CDR3aa: CASSPRAELNTEAFF; CDR3nt: TGTGCCAGCTCACCGAGGGCAGAACTGAACACTGAAGCTTTCTTT
len: 15; abundance: .; v_gene: TRBV19; j_gene: TRBJ2-2; d_gene: TRBD1; CDR3aa: CASSILTGSTGELFF; CDR3nt: TGTGCCAGTAGTATCTTGACAGGGAGCACCGGGGAGCTGTTTTTT
len: 18; abundance: .; v_gene: TRBV24-1; j_gene: TRBJ2-3; d_gene: TRBD2; CDR3aa: CATSDMRTSPPYTDTQYF; CDR3nt: TGTGCCACCAGTGATATGCGGACTAGCCCCCCATACACAGATACGCAGTATTTT
len: 16; abundance: .; v_gene: TRBV11-2; j_gene: TRBJ2-5; d_gene: .; CDR3aa: CASSPTGAGGGETQYF; CDR3nt: TGTGCCAGCAGCCCAACCGGGGCAGGGGGAGGTGAGACCCAGTACTTC
len: 16; abundance: once; v_gene: TRBV11-2; j_gene: TRBJ1-2; d_gene: TRBD1; CDR3aa: CASSLSAADRVYGYTF; CDR3nt: TGTGCCAGCAGCTTATCGGCTGCGGACAGGGTCTATGGCTACACCTTC
len: 16; abundance: .; v_gene: TRBV7-9; j_gene: TRBJ1-5; d_gene: .; CDR3aa: CASSPTTGTPNQPQHF; CDR3nt: TGTGCCAGCAGCCCAACGACAGGAACCCCCAATCAGCCCCAGCATTTT
len: 13; abundance: .; v_gene: TRBV9; j_gene: TRBJ2-2; d_gene: .; CDR3aa: CASSPFGTGELFF; CDR3nt: TGTGCCAGCAGCCCCTTCGGTACCGGGGAGCTGTTTTTT
len: 16; abundance: .; v_gene: TRBV18; j_gene: TRBJ2-1; d_gene: .; CDR3aa: CASSPLRGRTYNEQFF; CDR3nt: TGTGCCAGCTCACCCCTCCGGGGGAGAACATACAATGAGCAGTTCTTC
len: 13; abundance: .; v_gene: TRBV7-7; j_gene: TRBJ1-1; d_gene: TRBD1; CDR3aa: CASSPRGSNEAFF; CDR3nt: TGTGCCAGCAGCCCCAGGGGGTCTAATGAAGCTTTCTTT
len: 15; abundance: .; v_gene: TRBV11-1; j_gene: TRBJ2-3; d_gene: TRBD1; CDR3aa: CASSFRGQGADTQYF; CDR3nt: TGTGCCAGCAGCTTTAGGGGACAGGGGGCCGATACGCAGTATTTT
len: 14; abundance: .; v_gene: TRBV20-1; j_gene: TRBJ1-2; d_gene: .; CDR3aa: CSASAPQGPYGYTF; CDR3nt: TGCAGTGCTAGTGCCCCCCAGGGCCCCTATGGCTACACCTTC
len: 14; abundance: .; v_gene: TRBV2; j_gene: TRBJ1-2; d_gene: TRBD1; CDR3aa: CASSRDRGNYGYTF; CDR3nt: TGTGCCAGCAGCCGGGACAGGGGTAACTATGGCTACACCTTC
len: 13; abundance: .; v_gene: TRBV2; j_gene: TRBJ2-1; d_gene: .; CDR3aa: CASSEGQDNEQFF; CDR3nt: TGTGCCAGCAGTGAAGGGCAGGACAATGAGCAGTTCTTC
len: 15; abundance: .; v_gene: TRBV15; j_gene: TRBJ2-4; d_gene: TRBD1; CDR3aa: CATSRGQGAVGIQYF; CDR3nt: TGTGCCACCAGCAGAGGACAGGGGGCGGTCGGCATTCAGTACTTC
len: 14; abundance: .; v_gene: TRBV5-1; j_gene: TRBJ2-2; d_gene: .; CDR3aa: CASSREGNTGELFF; CDR3nt: TGCGCCAGCAGCCGAGAGGGCAACACCGGGGAGCTGTTTTTT
len: 16; abundance: .; v_gene: TRBV7-9; j_gene: TRBJ1-6; d_gene: .; CDR3aa: CASSLGGGQGTSPLHF; CDR3nt: TGTGCCAGCAGCTTAGGGGGTGGGCAGGGTACCTCACCCCTCCACTTT
len: 17; abundance: .; v_gene: TRBV3-1/TRBV3-2; j_gene: TRBJ2-4; d_gene: TRBD2; CDR3aa: CASSQGRTSPGKNIQYF; CDR3nt: TGTGCCAGCAGCCAAGGGCGGACTAGCCCCGGGAAAAACATTCAGTACTTC
len: 16; abundance: .; v_gene: TRBV3-1/TRBV3-2; j_gene: TRBJ2-2; d_gene: TRBD1; CDR3aa: CASSQDIYRGAGELFF; CDR3nt: TGTGCCAGCAGCCAAGATATTTACAGGGGGGCCGGGGAGCTGTTTTTT
len: 13; abundance: .; v_gene: TRBV6-5; j_gene: TRBJ1-4; d_gene: TRBD1; CDR3aa: CASSRQGYEKLFF; CDR3nt: TGTGCCAGCAGCCGACAGGGCTATGAAAAACTGTTTTTT
len: 11; abundance: .; v_gene: TRBV24-1; j_gene: TRBJ2-7; d_gene: .; CDR3aa: CATQGSYEQYF; CDR3nt: TGTGCCACCCAGGGGTCCTACGAGCAGTACTTC
len: 17; abundance: .; v_gene: TRBV18; j_gene: TRBJ1-5; d_gene: .; CDR3aa: CASSPLIQARGNQPQHF; CDR3nt: TGTGCCAGCTCACCACTTATACAGGCCAGGGGCAATCAGCCCCAGCATTTT
len: 12; abundance: .; v_gene: TRBV2; j_gene: TRBJ1-6; d_gene: .; CDR3aa: CASGPDNSPLHF; CDR3nt: TGTGCCAGCGGGCCCGATAATTCACCCCTCCACTTT
len: 13; abundance: .; v_gene: TRBV5-1; j_gene: TRBJ2-3; d_gene: .; CDR3aa: CASRSSGTDTQYF; CDR3nt: TGCGCCAGCAGGTCGAGCGGTACAGATACGCAGTATTTT
len: 12; abundance: few; v_gene: TRBV10-3; j_gene: TRBJ1-4; d_gene: .; CDR3aa: CATQGSDEKLFF; CDR3nt: TGTGCCACCCAGGGGAGCGACGAAAAACTGTTTTTT
len: 15; abundance: .; v_gene: TRBV11-2; j_gene: TRBJ1-1; d_gene: .; CDR3aa: CASSSYDSPNTEAFF; CDR3nt: TGTGCCAGCAGCTCATATGACAGTCCGAACACTGAAGCTTTCTTT
len: 14; abundance: once; v_gene: TRBV5-6; j_gene: TRBJ1-2; d_gene: .; CDR3aa: CASSLAGFNYGYTF; CDR3nt: TGTGCCAGCAGCTTGGCAGGGTTTAACTATGGCTACACCTTC
len: 15; abundance: .; v_gene: TRBV15; j_gene: TRBJ2-1; d_gene: TRBD2; CDR3aa: CATSRGSREGNEQFF; CDR3nt: TGTGCCACCAGCAGAGGTTCGAGGGAGGGCAATGAGCAGTTCTTC
len: 16; abundance: once; v_gene: TRBV28; j_gene: TRBJ2-7; d_gene: TRBD1; CDR3aa: CASSYLFRDRGLEQYF; CDR3nt: TGTGCCAGCAGTTATTTATTCCGGGACAGGGGGCTCGAGCAGTACTTC
len: 13; abundance: .; v_gene: TRBV11-3; j_gene: TRBJ2-3; d_gene: .; CDR3aa: CASSLDLTDTQYF; CDR3nt: TGTGCCAGCAGCTTAGACCTCACAGATACGCAGTATTTT
len: 16; abundance: .; v_gene: TRBV5-1; j_gene: TRBJ2-7; d_gene: TRBD2; CDR3aa: CASSLGTSGRAGEQYF; CDR3nt: TGCGCCAGCAGCTTGGGAACTAGCGGGAGGGCCGGCGAGCAGTACTTC
len: 14; abundance: .; v_gene: TRBV9; j_gene: TRBJ2-2; d_gene: TRBD1; CDR3aa: CASTGTENTGELFF; CDR3nt: TGTGCCAGCACCGGGACAGAGAACACCGGGGAGCTGTTTTTT
len: 15; abundance: once; v_gene: TRBV4-2; j_gene: TRBJ2-3; d_gene: .; CDR3aa: CASSYLQGSTDTQYF; CDR3nt: TGTGCCAGCAGCTACCTCCAGGGTAGCACAGATACGCAGTATTTT
len: 15; abundance: .; v_gene: TRBV6-5; j_gene: TRBJ2-7; d_gene: TRBD1; CDR3aa: CASRVSWTGAGEQYF; CDR3nt: TGTGCCAGCAGAGTGTCATGGACAGGGGCCGGGGAGCAGTACTTC
len: 13; abundance: .; v_gene: TRBV12-3/TRBV12-4; j_gene: TRBJ2-1; d_gene: .; CDR3aa: CASSPVQANEQFF; CDR3nt: TGTGCCAGCAGCCCCGTCCAAGCCAATGAGCAGTTCTTC
len: 17; abundance: medium-sized; v_gene: TRBV4-1; j_gene: TRBJ2-7; d_gene: TRBD2; CDR3aa: CASSLAFGAGGNYEQYF; CDR3nt: TGCGCCAGCAGCTTAGCCTTCGGAGCGGGGGGTAACTACGAGCAGTACTTC
len: 15; abundance: .; v_gene: TRBV6-5; j_gene: TRBJ1-5; d_gene: .; CDR3aa: CASSYSSDSNQPQHF; CDR3nt: TGTGCCAGCAGTTACTCGAGCGACAGCAATCAGCCCCAGCATTTT
len: 14; abundance: .; v_gene: TRBV18; j_gene: TRBJ2-1; d_gene: TRBD1; CDR3aa: CASSLETGVSEQFF; CDR3nt: TGTGCCAGCTCATTAGAGACAGGGGTTAGTGAGCAGTTCTTC
len: 14; abundance: .; v_gene: TRBV18; j_gene: TRBJ1-1; d_gene: .; CDR3aa: CASSPPTRDTEAFF; CDR3nt: TGTGCCAGCTCACCGCCTACGAGGGACACTGAAGCTTTCTTT